The T cell receptor (beta chain) described here comes from a study of post-analysis software for immune sequencing data. General study results and limits: Among four to six TRBV segments more frequent in patients than controls were TRBV5-6, TRBV5-1 and TRBV20-1. F-measure co-clustering was strong for batch-matched samples. Normalized Chao1 diversity in multiple sclerosis patients fell significantly below that of controls.

Points on this clonotype: Antigen: not known.

Prepared libraries of TCR beta cDNA carried unique molecular identifiers. Starting from approximately 1 to 10 million T cells, the study yielded 460,000 or so cDNA molecules. TCRdb reprocessed the PCR reads with MiXCR, giving one entry per CDR3 protein. The sample has around 700,000 distinct CDR3 sequences, more than 50% seen once. Germline V lookup: CDR1 SGHRS, CDR2 YFSETQ. The trim removed 3 bases at V and 1 base at J, leaving 5 bases unmatched. This CDR3 is 15 amino acids long. V and J are TRBV5-1 and TRBJ2-5, with 8 bases fitting TRBD2. Material: blood. The source is a girl aged 2 to 10 with multiple sclerosis. CDR3 amino acids: CASSWSSGGQETQYF. For the CDR3, the DNA is TGCGCCAGCAGCTGGAGCAGCGGGGGCCAAGAGACCCAGTACTTC.